The 21 T cell receptor beta chains given below trace back to one sample, sequenced in a study of blood T cells in healthy people across ages. Next came a second PCR, run for about 7 to 12 cycles, which used a sample-barcoded 5' primer along with a J-beta primer mix. TCRdb reprocessed the 5' RACE reads via MiXCR and lists one record per CDR3 protein. Of about 1.8 million distinct CDR3 sequences in the sample, about 50% were seen once. The specimen sequenced was blood. The receptors here all came from a woman in her thirties or forties in good health.

This clonotype was seen only once. J is TRBJ2-7 and V is TRBV3-1; 10 bases are shared with TRBD2. Trimming took 6 bases from V and 7 from J; bases not matched to a gene: 6. The CDR3 runs 13 residues. Germline V gene sequence: CDR1 LGHDT, CDR2 YNNKEL (reference sequence). The CDR3, as DNA: TGTGCCAGCAGAAGCGGGAGGGCGAAGGAGCAGTACTTC. This translates into CASRSGRAKEQYF.

This chain links TRBV6-2 or TRBV6-3 with TRBJ1-1, with TRBD1 as a possible D gene (6 bases). The V and J ends lost 4 bases and 1 base respectively, with 19 bases between them. The CDR3 extends over 17 amino acids. The germline V gene encodes CDR1 MNHEY and CDR2 SVGEGT. The CDR3 sequence: CASSLTRQGRRNTEAFF. The CDR3 region has the DNA TGTGCCAGCAGTTTAACCCGGCAGGGGAGAAGGAACACTGAAGCTTTCTTT.

This clonotype was counted between two and nine times. The chain joins TRBV5-1 to TRBJ1-5, with 8 nucleotides matching TRBD1. J lost 0 bases, V lost 4 bases, and 6 bases had no gene match. CDR3 size: 16 residues. CDR1 and CDR2 (germline): SGHRS, YFSETQ. CDR3 region: CASSRGTGISNQPQHF. CDR3 nucleotide sequence: TGCGCCAGCAGCCGTGGGACAGGTATTAGCAATCAGCCCCAGCATTTT. The entire variable domain, with the rest obtained from reference TRBV5-1 and TRBJ1-5, is as follows: KAGVTQTPRYLIKTRGQQVTLSCSPISGHRSVSWYQQTPGQGLQFLFEYFSETQRNKGNFPGRFSGRQFSNSRSEMNVSTLELGDSALYLCASSRGTGISNQPQHFGDGTRLSIL.

The chain has TRBV12-3 or TRBV12-4 and TRBJ1-4; D call uncertain. Trimming took off 6 bases at V and 12 bases at J, with 11 bases between the two ends. The CDR3 consists of 11 residues. Written as DNA, the CDR3 is TGTGCCAGCAGCGCGGGTGGCGAACTGTTTTTT. It is translated as CASSAGGELFF.

This clonotype was recorded a few times. The chain has TRBV12-3 or TRBV12-4 and TRBJ2-7; TRBD2 is a possible D gene (5 bases). Trimming shortened V by 6 bases and J by 9 bases, and 15 bases separated the two germline ends. This CDR3 contains 12 residues. CDR3 DNA: TGTGCCAGCAGCCCGGGGTCCCACGGGCAGTACTTC. Translated, it gives CASSPGSHGQYF.

The rearrangement links TRBV5-6 to TRBJ2-1; D is uncertain. This CDR3 has 13 amino acids. Germline CDR1 reads SGHDT; CDR2 reads YYEEEE. Trimming cost V 4 bases and J 15 bases, with 20 bases left between them. The CDR3 DNA follows: TGTGCCAGCAGCCCGACTGCTGATAGACGGCGGTTCTTC. It yields the protein CASSPTADRRRFF.

The chain is built from TRBV20-1 and TRBJ1-2; the D gene is possibly TRBD1 (5 bases). This CDR3 has 13 amino acids. The germline V gene encodes CDR1 DFQATT and CDR2 SNEGSKA (reference sequence). The germline V and J ends were trimmed by 5 bases and 1 base, with 11 bases remaining between them. CDR3 in amino acids: CSAWDGLNYGYTF. Written as DNA, the CDR3 is TGCAGTGCTTGGGACGGACTTAACTATGGCTACACCTTC.

The chain recombines TRBV4-3 with TRBJ2-1; 9 nucleotides align to TRBD2. CDR3 length: 19 residues. The J segment lost 8 bases and the V segment lost 3 bases, leaving 20 bases of the junction unmatched. Germline values: CDR1 LGHNA, CDR2 YSLEER. The chain's CDR3 is CASSQIQVGERGDHDEQFF. Written as DNA, the CDR3 is TGCGCCAGCAGCCAGATACAGGTGGGGGAGCGGGGGGATCACGATGAGCAGTTCTTC.

A few counts support this clonotype. The J gene is TRBJ2-1, the V gene TRBV27, with 7 bases that match TRBD1. V lost 5 bases to trimming and J lost 0 bases; unmatched junction nucleotides: 10. Looked up from germline, CDR1 is MNHEY and CDR2 is SMNVEV (reference sequence). This CDR3 spans 17 amino acids. This CDR3 is CASSKLHRGGSYNEQFF. The CDR3 DNA sequence: TGTGCCAGCAGTAAACTCCACAGGGGCGGCTCCTACAATGAGCAGTTCTTC.

This clonotype turned up a few times. The rearrangement uses TRBV4-3 and TRBJ2-3, with D perhaps assigned TRBD1 or TRBD2 (5 bases each). V was clipped by 4 bases and J by 8 bases, with 13 bases between them. Germline assignment: CDR1 LGHNA and CDR2 YSLEER. This CDR3 region has 13 residues. As DNA, the CDR3 is TGCGCCAGCAGCCGGGGGACCGGCGGTACGCAGTATTTT. This gives the protein CASSRGTGGTQYF.

The genes are TRBV6-5 and TRBJ2-6, with D possibly being TRBD1 (6 bases). Germline V gene sequence: CDR1 MNHEY, CDR2 SVGAGI. The CDR3 is 13 amino acids. V dropped 7 bases and J dropped 4 bases, with 8 bases sitting between them. The CDR3, as DNA: TGTGCCAGCATGGGGACAGGGGCCAACGTCCTGACTTTC. Translation gives CASMGTGANVLTF.

The chain joins TRBV7-2 to TRBJ1-6, with a weak D call TRBD1 (6 bases). Trimming pared 3 bases from V and 5 bases from J, leaving 14 bases between. From germline, CDR1 is SGHTA and CDR2 FQGNSA. The CDR3 is made up of 16 amino acids. CDR3 DNA sequence: TGTGCCAGCAGCTTTACAGGGACAAATAATAATTCACCCCTCCACTTT. It codes for CASSFTGTNNNSPLHF.

The chain couples TRBV28 to TRBJ2-1; 10 bases are shared with TRBD2. The germline CDR1 and CDR2 sequences are MDHEN and SYDVKM. The CDR3 has 11 amino acids. The CDR3 bases are TGTGTCACTAGCGGGGTTGGGGAGCAGTTCTTC. Amino acid sequence: CVTSGVGEQFF.

V usage is TRBV12-3 or TRBV12-4 and J usage is TRBJ1-5; 8 bases are a match to TRBD1. This CDR3 spans 17 amino acids. V lost 3 bases to trimming and J lost 6 bases; unmatched junction nucleotides: 13. The CDR3 sequence: CASSFGLGQAPGQPQHF. The CDR3 DNA follows: TGTGCCAGCAGTTTTGGGTTGGGACAGGCGCCCGGTCAGCCCCAGCATTTT.

The chain is built from TRBV28 and TRBJ1-2; TRBD1 matches 8 bases. Germline V gives CDR1 MDHEN, CDR2 SYDVKM. The CDR3 covers 14 residues. V shed 3 bases, J shed 8 bases, and the junction held 8 bases outside the gene matches. DNA for the CDR3: TGTGCCAGCAGTTTCTTAGGGACAGGCGGAGGCTACACCTTC. Its translation is CASSFLGTGGGYTF.

J is TRBJ2-5 and V is TRBV4-1, with D perhaps TRBD1 or TRBD2 (5 bases each). The V end was cut by 0 bases, the J end by 11 bases, with 19 bases between. The CDR3 sequence is 15 residues long. Germline CDR1 is MGHRA and CDR2 is YSYEKL. CDR3 protein: CASSQDEGRAWGQYF. In DNA form, the CDR3 reads TGCGCCAGCAGCCAAGATGAGGGCAGGGCCTGGGGGCAGTACTTC.

In regard to this clonotype: A much larger clone lies one base from this, so it may be a read error. V gene TRBV7-9 combines with J gene TRBJ2-5; D gene uncertain. CDR3 length equals 13 residues. Germline V gene lookup returns CDR1 SEHNR and CDR2 FQNEAQ (reference sequence). Deletions cut 0 bases from V and 5 bases from J, with 7 bases between. CDR3 in DNA: TGTGCCAGCAGCTTAGCGCTAACGGAGACCCAGTACTTC. It is translated as CASSLALTETQYF.

This sequence joins TRBV7-2 and TRBJ2-5; 8 nucleotides agree with TRBD1. Germline CDR1 SGHTA, CDR2 FQGNSA. This CDR3 comprises 16 residues. J gave up 7 bases and V 1 base, and 11 bases lay outside the gene matches. The CDR3 loop reads CASSLGSRGQPGTQYF. The CDR3 DNA reads as TGTGCCAGCAGCTTAGGTTCCAGGGGGCAGCCTGGGACCCAGTACTTC.

The V and J genes are TRBV7-9 and TRBJ2-1; D remains unclear. Germline CDR1 reads SEHNR; CDR2 reads FQNEAQ (reference sequence). Trimming cost V 5 bases and J 5 bases, with 25 bases left between them. The CDR3 has 18 residues. CDR3 residues: CASSLHIGSSKAHNEQFF. Written as DNA, the CDR3 is TGTGCCAGCAGCCTACATATAGGGTCTTCGAAGGCTCACAATGAGCAGTTCTTC.

The chain combines TRBV27 with TRBJ2-5; D possibly matches TRBD1 or TRBD2 (7 bases each). V was pared by 3 bases and J by 5 bases, with 13 bases between. Per germline, CDR1 MNHEY and CDR2 SMNVEV (reference sequence). The CDR3 spans 14 residues. The CDR3 DNA reads TGTGCCAGCAGTTTGGGGGAGGGGGCCGAGACCCAGTACTTC. Translating it yields CASSLGEGAETQYF.

The chain links TRBV4-2 to TRBJ2-7; D might be TRBD2 (7 bases). The CDR3 has 17 amino acids. Trimming left V 1 base short and J 7 bases short, with 23 bases between. Germline V gives CDR1 LGHNA, CDR2 YNFKEQ. The CDR3, as DNA: TGTGCCAGCAGCCAAGGTCCGGGGGGCCGTTCCTACAATGAGCAGTACTTC. Its translation: CASSQGPGGRSYNEQYF.